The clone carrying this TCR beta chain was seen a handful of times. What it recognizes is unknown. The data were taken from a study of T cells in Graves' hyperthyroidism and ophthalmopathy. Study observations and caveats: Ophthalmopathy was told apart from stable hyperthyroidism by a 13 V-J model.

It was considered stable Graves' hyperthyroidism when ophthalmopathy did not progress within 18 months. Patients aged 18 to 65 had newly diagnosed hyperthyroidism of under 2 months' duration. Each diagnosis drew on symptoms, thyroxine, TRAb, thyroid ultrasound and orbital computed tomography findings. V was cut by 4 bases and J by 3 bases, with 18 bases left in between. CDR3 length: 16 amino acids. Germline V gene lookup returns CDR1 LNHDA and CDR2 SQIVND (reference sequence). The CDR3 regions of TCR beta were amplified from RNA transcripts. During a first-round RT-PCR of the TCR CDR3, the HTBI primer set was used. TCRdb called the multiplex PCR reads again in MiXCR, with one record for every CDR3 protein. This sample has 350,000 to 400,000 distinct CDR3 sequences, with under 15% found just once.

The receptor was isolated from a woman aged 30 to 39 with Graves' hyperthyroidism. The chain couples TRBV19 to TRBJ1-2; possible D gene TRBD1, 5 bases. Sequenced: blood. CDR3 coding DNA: TGTGCCAGTAGTACCAACCAGGGATTCCCTTACTATGGCTACACCTTC. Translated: CASSTNQGFPYYGYTF.